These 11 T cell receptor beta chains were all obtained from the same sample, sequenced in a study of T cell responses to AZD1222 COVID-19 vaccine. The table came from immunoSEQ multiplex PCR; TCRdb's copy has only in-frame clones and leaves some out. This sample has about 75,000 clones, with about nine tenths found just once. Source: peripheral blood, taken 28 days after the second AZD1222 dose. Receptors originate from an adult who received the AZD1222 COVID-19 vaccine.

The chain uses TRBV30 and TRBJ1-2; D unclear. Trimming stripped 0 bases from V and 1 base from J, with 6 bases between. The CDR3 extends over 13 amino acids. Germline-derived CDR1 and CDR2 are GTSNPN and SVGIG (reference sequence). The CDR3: CAWSVKVNYGYTF. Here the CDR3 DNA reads TGTGCCTGGAGTGTTAAGGTTAACTATGGCTACACCTTC. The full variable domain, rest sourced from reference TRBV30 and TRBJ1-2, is SQTIHQWPATLVQPVGSPLSLECTVEGTSNPNLYWYRQAAGRGLQLLFYSVGIGQISSEVPQNLSASRPQDRQFILSSKKLLLSDSGFYLCAWSVKVNYGYTFGSGTRLTVV.

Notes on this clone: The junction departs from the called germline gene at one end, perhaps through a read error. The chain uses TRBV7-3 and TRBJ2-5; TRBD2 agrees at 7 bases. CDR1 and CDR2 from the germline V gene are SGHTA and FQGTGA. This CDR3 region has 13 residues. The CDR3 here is CASSLSGVETQYF. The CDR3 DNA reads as TGTGCCAGCAGTTTAAGCGGGGTGGAGACCCAGTACTTC.

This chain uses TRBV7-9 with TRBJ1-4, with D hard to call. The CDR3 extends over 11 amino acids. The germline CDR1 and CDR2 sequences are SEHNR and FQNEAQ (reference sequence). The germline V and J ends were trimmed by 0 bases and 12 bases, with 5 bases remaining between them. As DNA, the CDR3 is TGTGCCAGCAGCTTAGCGACGGAACTGTTTTTT. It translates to CASSLATELFF.

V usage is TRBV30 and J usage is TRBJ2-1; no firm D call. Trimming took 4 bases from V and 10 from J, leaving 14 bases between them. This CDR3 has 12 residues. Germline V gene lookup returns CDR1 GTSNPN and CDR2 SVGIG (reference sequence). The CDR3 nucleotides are TGTGCCTGGAATTTACTGGCACAGGAGCAGTTCTTC. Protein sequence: CAWNLLAQEQFF.

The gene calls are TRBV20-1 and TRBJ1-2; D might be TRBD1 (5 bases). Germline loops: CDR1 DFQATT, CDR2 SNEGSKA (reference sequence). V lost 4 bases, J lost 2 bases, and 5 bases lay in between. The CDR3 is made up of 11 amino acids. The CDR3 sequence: CSATGNYGYTF. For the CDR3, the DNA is TGCAGTGCTACAGGGAACTATGGCTACACCTTC.

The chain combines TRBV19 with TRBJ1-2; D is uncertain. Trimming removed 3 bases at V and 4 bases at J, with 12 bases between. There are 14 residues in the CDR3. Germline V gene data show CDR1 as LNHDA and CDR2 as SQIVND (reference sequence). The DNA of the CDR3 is TGTGCCAGTAGTATCAACGGTGGGGTCTATGGCTACACCTTC. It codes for CASSINGGVYGYTF.

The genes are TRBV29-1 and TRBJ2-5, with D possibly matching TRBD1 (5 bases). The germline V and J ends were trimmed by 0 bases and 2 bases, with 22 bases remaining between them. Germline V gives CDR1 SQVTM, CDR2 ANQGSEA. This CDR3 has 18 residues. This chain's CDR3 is CSVEDNGRRGRAQETQYF. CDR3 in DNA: TGCAGCGTTGAAGATAACGGAAGAAGAGGCAGGGCTCAAGAGACCCAGTACTTC.

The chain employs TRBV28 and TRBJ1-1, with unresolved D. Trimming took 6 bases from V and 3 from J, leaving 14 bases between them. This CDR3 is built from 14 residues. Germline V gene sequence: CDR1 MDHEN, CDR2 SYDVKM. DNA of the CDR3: TGTGCCAGCAGCCCTCCCAGGCGGGACACTGAAGCTTTCTTT. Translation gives CASSPPRRDTEAFF.

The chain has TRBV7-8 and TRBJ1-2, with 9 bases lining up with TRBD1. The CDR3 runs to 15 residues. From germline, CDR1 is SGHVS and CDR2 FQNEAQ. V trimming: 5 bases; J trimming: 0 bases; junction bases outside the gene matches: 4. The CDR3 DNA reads TGTGCCAGCAGCCGGGACAGGGTTTCTAACTATGGCTACACCTTC. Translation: CASSRDRVSNYGYTF.

The CDR3 DNA follows: TGTGCCAGCAGTTTTCAGGGCTTACCTCCCGAAGCTTTCTTT. Its protein product is CASSFQGLPPEAFF. This chain uses TRBV27 with TRBJ1-1, with D possibly being TRBD1 (5 bases). This CDR3 has 14 residues. CDR1 is MNHEY, CDR2 SMNVEV, per germline (reference sequence). The V gene lost 3 bases and the J gene lost 8 bases, with 16 bases spanning the gap.

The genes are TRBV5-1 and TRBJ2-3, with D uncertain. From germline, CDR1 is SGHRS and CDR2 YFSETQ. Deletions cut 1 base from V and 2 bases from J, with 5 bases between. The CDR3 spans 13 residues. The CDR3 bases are TGCGCCAGCAGCTTGCAGACCACAGATACGCAGTATTTT. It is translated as CASSLQTTDTQYF.